This T cell receptor beta chain stems from a study of cytomegalovirus exposure and HLA in healthy donors. For the study at large: Counted in an early data release were about 86 million unique TCRs from HLA-typed donors. Findings and caveats of the study: Under in vitro conditions, three CMV-associated chains were confirmed as specific for CMV antigens.

Turning to this clone: Antigen specificity is unknown.

Researchers ran the PCR with 60 Vbeta and 13 Jbeta primers. Only in-frame clones appear in the TCRdb table, and some are missing; sequencing was by immunoSEQ multiplex PCR. The table includes 120,000 to 150,000 clones, roughly four fifths detected once. CDR1 and CDR2 (germline): SQVTM, ANQGSEA. V lost 6 bases, J lost 1 base, and 12 bases lay in between. There are 13 residues in the CDR3. The genes are TRBV29-1 and TRBJ1-1, with a weak D call TRBD1 (5 bases). The TCR was taken from a man aged 35-49 years in good health and CMV-seropositive. The specimen sequenced was PBMCs. The chain's CDR3 is CSVQQTENTEAFF. In nucleotides, the CDR3 is TGCAGCGTGCAGCAGACAGAGAACACTGAAGCTTTCTTT.